This T cell receptor (beta chain) was identified in a study of blood T cells in healthy people across ages (dated by TCRdb to between 2014 and 2016). Context from the whole study: In model experiments, template switching captured roughly one uniquely barcoded TCR beta cDNA molecule for every two T cells. The donors were divided into four age groups: young (average around 16 years), middle-aged (about 41), aged (approximately 64) and long-lived (nearly 85). The study measured age-related changes in TCR beta repertoire diversity using deep sequencing normalized with unique cDNA molecular identifiers. To avoid experimental bias, donors of different ages were spread randomly across the sequencing lanes. The study analyzed two additional independent replicas of 1 million unique cDNA reads from the same blood draw for two donors, one aged 18 to 29 and one aged 80 or older. Here is what the overall study found, with its caveats: Observed TCR beta diversity per million T cells fell roughly linearly with age, and a significant reduction was already apparent by age roughly 40. Compared with the aged group, more naive CD4+ T cells, fewer expanded clones and increased TCR diversity were shown by the long-lived group, suggesting age selection. Since profiling was done on bulk unsorted PBMCs, naive and antigen-experienced compartments could not be conclusively compared. Estimates of total diversity based on one million sequenced T cells were considered lower bounds and underestimates. Donor CMV infection status was unknown, potentially confounding age-related changes in expanded clonotypes. The percentage of naive T cells measured by flow cytometry correlated strongly with observed TCR beta diversity.

The donors were roughly 40 Caucasian individuals from Russia, aged roughly 6 to 95 years, who were systemically healthy. Roughly 11 milliliters of peripheral blood were drawn from each donor into EDTA-treated Vacutainer tubes. PBMCs were isolated by Ficoll-Paque density-gradient centrifugation, with at least 6 million obtained per sample. Trizol reagent was used to extract total RNA from the PBMCs, yielding at least 5 micrograms per sample. For every donor, flow cytometry on a PBMC aliquot measured the percentage of naive CD45RAhigh/CD27high T cells. Libraries were prepared through 5' RACE. The sequencer was an Illumina HiSeq 2500. A second roughly 6 to 12 cycle PCR used a sample-barcoded 5' primer and a J-beta primer mix. Each TCR beta cDNA molecule received a unique molecular identifier from a template-switch 5' adaptor carrying 12 random nucleotides. At least 2.5 million CDR3-containing paired-end reads were obtained from each sample. First-strand cDNA was synthesized from all RNA with the Mint cDNA synthesis kit, primed by a TRBC-specific oligonucleotide. After uracil-DNA glycosylase treatment, a first 18-cycle PCR used universal primers M1SS and BC2_uni_R on all cDNA. Regarding the original processing steps: Each sample was normalized by randomly selecting 1 million high-quality reads, each carrying a distinct molecular identifier. Instead of being binned into consensus sequences, reads with shared molecular identifiers were discarded. CDR3 identification, clonotype clustering and error correction used MiTCR with a Q25 quality threshold and the strictest error-elimination algorithm. A nonparametric unseen species model with Euler transformation was used to estimate lower-bound total TCR beta diversity. TCRdb's own reprocessing of the public reads used fastp at Q25 and MiXCR and kept productive beta chains. Every entry covers one CDR3 protein and lists the most common genes and DNA from its rows. TCRdb assigned the V and J calls; the authors' analysis was not used. This sample is represented by hundreds of thousands of distinct CDR3 sequences; around 49% of them were singletons. The ten top clones hold approximately 32% of the sample.

As encoded in the germline V gene, CDR1 is SGHRS while CDR2 is YFSETQ. Spanning cysteine to phenylalanine, the CDR3 consists of 14 amino acids. Of all the DNA, just the CDR3 is kept, 42 bases in frame from base 1. V is reduced by 0 bases and J by 13 bases, leaving a spacing of 17 bases between them. Concerning this clonotype itself: The antigen it binds to is not known. Base qualities are not at hand, and no much larger clone is one base apart.

This chain joins TRBV5-1 to TRBJ2-4; TRBD1 is a weak D gene call, 5 bases matching. The specimen was blood. The origin of this receptor is a woman aged 60-75 years in good health. Here the CDR3 is given as CASSLGSLGPKQYF. The DNA sequence is as follows: TGCGCCAGCAGCTTGGGTAGTTTGGGGCCAAAGCAGTACTTC.